Reported below is one T cell receptor (beta chain). This CDR3 is 14 amino acids long. With 1 base removed from V and 4 bases from J, the gap between germline ends came to 7 bases. CDR1 MDHEN and CDR2 SYDVKM come from the germline V gene. HTBI primers from iRepertoire and Arm-PCR of CDR3 regions yielded the TCR beta libraries. TCRdb itself ran the multiplex PCR reads through MiXCR, one entry per CDR3 protein. The table has under 500,000 distinct CDR3 sequences, roughly 20% seen once. The data stem from a study of regulatory T cells in long-lasting Graves disease. The time point was: persistent/refractory GD, antithyroid drugs over 5 years with positive TRAb. Preparation of the TCR library used RNA extracted from PBMCs.

The genes are TRBV28 and TRBJ2-2; D is ambiguous. The sequencing here drew on peripheral blood mononuclear cells (PBMCs), taken when the disease was refractory, from a patient treated with antithyroid drugs. The TCR comes from a female donor with Graves disease. DNA for the CDR3: TGTGCCAGCAGTTTATTGGCGTCCACCGGGGAGCTGTTTTTT. Its protein is CASSLLASTGELFF.